These 8 T cell receptor beta chains were sequenced from one sample in a study of cytomegalovirus exposure and HLA in healthy donors. The PCR contained 60 Vbeta and 13 Jbeta primers. Here immunoSEQ multiplex PCR was the method, and the copy in TCRdb shows in-frame clones only, minus some. The profile shows about 200,000 clones, about three quarters of them singletons. Material: PBMCs. The receptors come from a male donor in good health and CMV-seronegative.

This chain joins TRBV15 and TRBJ1-6; the D gene is possibly TRBD1 (5 bases). This CDR3 comprises 15 residues. V was pared by 0 bases and J by 10 bases, with 13 bases between. Germline V gene sequence: CDR1 LNHNV, CDR2 YYDKDF (reference sequence). For the CDR3, the DNA is TGTGCCACCAGCAGAGATGGGGGGGGAATCTCACCCCTCCACTTT. Its translation: CATSRDGGGISPLHF.

The gene calls are TRBV29-1 and TRBJ2-3; TRBD2 matches at 8 bases. The V gene's germline CDR1 is SQVTM and CDR2 ANQGSEA. Trimming removed 7 bases from V and 1 base from J; junction bases left unmatched: 7. This CDR3 contains 14 residues. DNA of the CDR3: TGCAGCGCTGACGGAGCGGGGGGCACAGATACGCAGTATTTT. Translating it yields CSADGAGGTDTQYF.

The rearrangement uses TRBV9 and TRBJ2-1; 11 nucleotides agree with TRBD2. Germline-derived CDR1 and CDR2 are SGDLS and YYNGEE. V lost 0 bases and J lost 0; bases outside the gene matches: 17. This CDR3 is 22 amino acids long. The CDR3 nucleotides are TGTGCCAGCAGCGTAGGGGGCCATGGTGGGGCTAGCGGGGGGTTCTCCTACAATGAGCAGTTCTTC. It translates to CASSVGGHGGASGGFSYNEQFF.

V and J are TRBV2 and TRBJ1-2; D uncertain. Trimming left V 8 bases short and J 0 bases short, with 13 bases between. CDR3 length equals 14 residues. Germline V gene lookup returns CDR1 SNHLY and CDR2 FYNNEI. CDR3 DNA: TGTGCCAGCGGGAGCGTGGAGTCTAACTATGGCTACACCTTC. It is translated as CASGSVESNYGYTF.

This clone was seen a handful of times. The chain employs TRBV5-6 and TRBJ1-4; 12 nucleotides agree with TRBD1. Germline-derived CDR1 and CDR2 are SGHDT and YYEEEE. The CDR3 is 15 residues long. V was clipped by 3 bases and J by 6 bases; unmatched bases: 3. As DNA, the CDR3 is TGTGCCAGCAGCTGGGGGACAGGGGGCTATGAAAAACTGTTTTTT. As protein: CASSWGTGGYEKLFF.

The V call is TRBV5-1, the J call TRBJ2-3, with D possibly TRBD1 on 6 matching bases. This CDR3 is built from 18 residues. Trimming removed 2 bases at V and 0 bases at J, with 19 bases between. Germline-derived CDR1 and CDR2 are SGHRS and YFSETQ. CDR3 sequence reads: CASSFTSGTHSSTDTQYF. In DNA, the CDR3 is TGCGCCAGCAGCTTTACTTCCGGGACACATTCTAGCACAGATACGCAGTATTTT.

The chain uses TRBV19 and TRBJ1-2, with 7 bases lining up with TRBD1. The CDR3 length is 16 residues. Germline-derived CDR1 and CDR2 are LNHDA and SQIVND (reference sequence). V was clipped by 5 bases and J by 8 bases; unmatched bases: 17. This CDR3 is CASSSPPGQRAEGYTF. The CDR3, as DNA: TGTGCCAGTAGTTCACCCCCGGGACAGCGGGCGGAGGGCTACACCTTC.

The gene calls are TRBV29-1 and TRBJ2-1; D is ambiguous. Germline loops: CDR1 SQVTM, CDR2 ANQGSEA. This CDR3 spans 13 amino acids. Trimming pared 1 base from V and 8 bases from J, leaving 12 bases between. CDR3 amino acids: CSVEGPAIDEQFF. The DNA of the CDR3 is TGCAGCGTTGAAGGTCCAGCGATCGATGAGCAGTTCTTC.